This paragraph covers one T cell receptor beta chain sequence. There are 15 residues in the CDR3. In germline, CDR1 is SGHTA, CDR2 FQGTGA. After removal of 3 bases from V and 2 bases from J, the junction contained 5 bases not matched to a gene. The data derive from a study of long-term antiretroviral therapy in people with HIV. The assay, immunoSEQ v3.0, was run at survey level. The method was immunoSEQ multiplex PCR; TCRdb's version includes in-frame clones alone and lacks a portion of them. Of over 30,000 clones in the sample, about 76% are singletons; the top ten hold more than 3%. All donors provided no fewer than one pre-ART and no fewer than two post-ART PBMC samples.

The source was unsorted PBMCs, collected 1.9 years after starting antiretroviral therapy. The chain couples TRBV7-3 to TRBJ2-5, with 8 bases that match TRBD2. This sequence was found in a young man with HIV. The CDR3 is CASSFSGGGQETQYF. In DNA, the CDR3 is TGTGCCAGCAGCTTCAGCGGGGGTGGGCAAGAGACCCAGTACTTC.